These 26 T cell receptor beta chains were sequenced from one sample in a study of shared clonotypes between healthy human individuals (dated by TCRdb to the early 2020s). Libraries were built with the immunoSEQ multiplex PCR assay. Held by TCRdb, this immuneACCESS table contains in-frame sequences only and omits some clones. Under half of the omission traces to an unresolved V gene where checked; the cause of the rest is unknown. The sample table shows a few hundred thousand clones, and about 69% are seen once. Roughly 10% of the sample comes from the top ten. The specimen was memory CD4+ T cells sorted from blood. Per the publication, the cell subset or site label means: CD45RA-negative fraction. These receptors all come from a man aged 30 to 45 in good health.

V is TRBV19 and J is TRBJ2-3, with D perhaps matching TRBD2 (6 bases). With 4 bases removed from V and 4 bases from J, the gap between germline ends came to 9 bases. Germline-derived CDR1 and CDR2 are LNHDA and SQIVND (reference sequence). The CDR3 loop spans 13 amino acids. The chain's CDR3 is CASSTGLPDTQYF. CDR3 DNA sequence: TGTGCCAGTAGTACCGGACTACCAGATACGCAGTATTTT.

This sequence joins TRBV27 and TRBJ2-5, with unresolved D. The V end lost 0 bases, the J end lost 5 bases, and 10 bases lay between the germline ends. This CDR3 region has 14 residues. The V gene's germline CDR1 is MNHEY and CDR2 SMNVEV (reference sequence). The CDR3 nucleotides read TGTGCCAGCAGTTTATCCACCAGGATGGAGACCCAGTACTTC. Translating it yields CASSLSTRMETQYF.

The J gene is TRBJ2-5, the V gene TRBV29-1; 7 bases are shared with TRBD2. Germline CDR1 and CDR2: SQVTM and ANQGSEA. Unmatched junction bases numbered 2, after V lost 7 bases and J lost 3 bases. This CDR3 region has 11 residues. CDR3: CSAGGEETQYF. For the CDR3, the DNA is TGCAGCGCTGGGGGGGAAGAGACCCAGTACTTC.

This chain connects TRBV5-6 to TRBJ2-1; D not resolved. The V end lost 4 bases, the J end lost 5 bases, and 25 bases lay between the germline ends. Germline lookup yields CDR1 SGHDT and CDR2 YYEEEE. This CDR3 region has 18 residues. CDR3 sequence (DNA): TGTGCCAGCAGCATGATGAGGCCTCCCTCATTGGGGAACAATGAGCAGTTCTTC. Translated, it gives CASSMMRPPSLGNNEQFF.

The chain carries TRBV5-1 and TRBJ1-1, with 8 bases aligning to TRBD1. V lost 2 bases, J lost 4 bases, and 7 bases stayed unmatched. From germline, CDR1 is SGHRS and CDR2 YFSETQ. The CDR3 runs to 15 residues. CDR3 sequence reads: CASSLTTGDSTEAFF. CDR3 sequence (DNA): TGCGCCAGCAGCTTAACGACAGGGGATTCCACTGAAGCTTTCTTT.

V gene TRBV11-3 combines with J gene TRBJ2-2; 10 nucleotides match TRBD2. Per germline, CDR1 SGHNT and CDR2 YENEEA. This CDR3 spans 15 amino acids. V was clipped by 6 bases and J by 4 bases; unmatched bases: 5. The DNA of the CDR3 is TGTGCCAGCAGTCAAAGCGGGAGGGTCACCGGGGAGCTGTTTTTT. It translates to CASSQSGRVTGELFF.

The chain uses TRBV4-1 and TRBJ2-3; tentative D call: TRBD1 (5 bases). Germline assignment: CDR1 MGHRA and CDR2 YSYEKL. The CDR3 contains 17 residues. Trimming left V 2 bases short and J 0 bases short, with 15 bases between. CDR3 residues: CASSQRRDSSSTDTQYF. Written as DNA, the CDR3 is TGCGCCAGCAGCCAAAGGCGAGACAGCTCTAGCACAGATACGCAGTATTTT.

This clone was seen more than once but under ten times. V gene TRBV19 combines with J gene TRBJ2-4, with a weak D call TRBD2 (6 bases). The germline V gene encodes CDR1 LNHDA and CDR2 SQIVND (reference sequence). The CDR3 totals 14 residues. With 3 bases removed from V and 8 bases from J, the gap between germline ends came to 14 bases. The CDR3 spells CASSILGGEDIQYF. In nucleotides, the CDR3 is TGTGCCAGTAGTATCCTGGGGGGTGAGGACATTCAGTACTTC.

The chain is built from TRBV10-2 and TRBJ2-7; D perhaps matches TRBD1 (6 bases). The germline V gene has CDR1 WSHSY and CDR2 SAAADI. The CDR3 spans 13 residues. Deletions cut 4 bases from V and 3 bases from J, with 10 bases between. The chain's CDR3 is CASSVNRDYEQYF. CDR3 DNA: TGCGCCAGCAGTGTTAACAGGGACTACGAGCAGTACTTC.

The chain combines TRBV7-2 with TRBJ2-3, with 7 bases aligning to TRBD2. CDR1 is SGHTA and CDR2 is FQGNSA in the germline V gene. The CDR3 length is 18 residues. V shed 1 base and J 5 bases; nucleotides not matched to a gene: 15. CDR3: CASSLDGAPWTSGDTQYF. The CDR3 DNA follows: TGTGCCAGCAGCTTAGACGGAGCCCCCTGGACTAGTGGAGATACGCAGTATTTT.

The chain couples TRBV27 to TRBJ2-3; D remains unclear. V lost 0 bases and J lost 5, with 12 bases in between. Per the germline V gene, CDR1 is MNHEY and CDR2 is SMNVEV (reference sequence). The CDR3 length is 15 residues. CDR3 loop: CASSLSAQLLDTQYF. The CDR3 nucleotides read TGTGCCAGCAGTTTATCCGCTCAGCTGCTAGATACGCAGTATTTT.

This chain links TRBV6-1 with TRBJ1-5; D may be TRBD1 (6 bases). Germline V gene lookup returns CDR1 MNHNS and CDR2 SASEGT. V was shortened by 8 bases and J by 3 bases, with 14 bases between the two germline ends. This CDR3 is 14 amino acids long. CDR3 protein: CASGRGAPNQPQHF. CDR3 sequence (DNA): TGTGCCAGCGGGCGGGGGGCTCCCAATCAGCCCCAGCATTTT.

This CDR3 reads CASSLATFYEQYF. CDR3 coding DNA: TGCGCCAGCAGCTTGGCGACATTTTACGAGCAGTACTTC. The V and J genes are TRBV5-1 and TRBJ2-7; the D is unclear. The germline V and J ends were trimmed by 0 bases and 4 bases, with 8 bases remaining between them. The CDR3 is 13 amino acids. The germline CDR1 and CDR2 sequences are SGHRS and YFSETQ.

The chain has TRBV2 and TRBJ2-3, with D uncertain. Trimming took 6 bases from V and 3 from J, leaving 7 bases between them. This CDR3 comprises 12 residues. CDR1 and CDR2 (germline): SNHLY, FYNNEI. The CDR3 coding sequence is TGTGCCAGCAGGCAACAGACAGATACGCAGTATTTT. It specifies CASRQQTDTQYF.

This clone was observed a few times. The rearrangement joins TRBV5-4 to TRBJ1-1, with 9 bases lining up with TRBD1. Trimming removed 4 bases from V and 1 base from J; junction bases left unmatched: 5. Germline V gene lookup returns CDR1 SGHNT and CDR2 YYREEE (reference sequence). The CDR3 totals 15 residues. CDR3 nucleotides: TGTGCCAGCAGCCCCGGGGGACAGGGGAACACTGAAGCTTTCTTT. Its translation: CASSPGGQGNTEAFF. The full variable domain, in which reference TRBV5-4 and TRBJ1-1 provide the parts outside the CDR3, is ETGVTQSPTHLIKTRGQQVTLRCSSQSGHNTVSWYQQALGQGPQFIFQYYREEENGRGNFPPRFSGLQFPNYSSELNVNALELDDSALYLCASSPGGQGNTEAFFGQGTRLTVV.

V gene TRBV9 combines with J gene TRBJ2-7; 16 bases match TRBD2. Trimming took 5 bases from V and 3 from J; bases not matched to a gene: 11. CDR1 and CDR2 from the germline V gene are SGDLS and YYNGEE. The CDR3 length is 18 residues. For the CDR3, the DNA is TGTGCCAGCAGTGCAACCCCGGGACTAGCGGGAGGGTTCTACGAGCAGTACTTC. Translating gives CASSATPGLAGGFYEQYF.

This clone was recorded a few times. J is TRBJ1-1 and V is TRBV7-2, with TRBD1 matching 7 bases. The CDR3 has 15 amino acids. The germline CDR1 and CDR2 sequences are SGHTA and FQGNSA. With 3 bases clipped from V and 9 bases from J, the junction kept 13 bases outside the gene matches. The DNA of the CDR3 is TGTGCCAGCAGCTTCGACACTGACAGGGTGGGGAAAGCTTTCTTT. Translating it yields CASSFDTDRVGKAFF.

The chain couples TRBV28 to TRBJ2-7; 12 bases agree with TRBD2. V lost 5 bases, J lost 0 bases, and 14 bases stayed unmatched. Germline CDR1 reads MDHEN; CDR2 reads SYDVKM. The CDR3 runs 19 residues. This CDR3 is CASSPRGLAGRLSSYEQYF. DNA for the CDR3: TGTGCCAGCAGTCCCAGGGGACTAGCGGGCCGTCTTAGCTCCTACGAGCAGTACTTC. Full variable domain (outside the CDR3, taken from reference TRBV28 and TRBJ2-7): DVKVTQSSRYLVKRTGEKVFLECVQDMDHENMFWYRQDPGLGLRLIYFSYDVKMKEKGDIPEGYSVSREKKERFSLILESASTNQTSMYLCASSPRGLAGRLSSYEQYFGPGTRLTVT.

This clone was detected only a few times. The chain uses TRBV7-2 and TRBJ2-2; D remains ambiguous. Germline V lookup: CDR1 SGHTA, CDR2 FQGNSA. Between the trimmed V and J ends, which lost 1 base and 6 bases, there was a span of 9 bases. CDR3 length equals 14 residues. The CDR3: CASSLVFGSGELFF. The DNA for the CDR3 is TGTGCCAGCAGCTTAGTGTTTGGGTCCGGGGAGCTGTTTTTT.

The chain has TRBV10-3 and TRBJ2-7; 7 bases align to TRBD1. The germline V gene has CDR1 ENHRY and CDR2 SYGVKD. Germline trimming cut 4 bases from V and 2 bases from J; bases unmatched to any gene: 2. The CDR3 length is 13 residues. The CDR3 DNA sequence: TGTGCCATCAGTGCGGACAGGACCTACGAGCAGTACTTC. Its protein product is CAISADRTYEQYF.

V is TRBV19 and J is TRBJ2-2, with D tentatively TRBD1 (6 bases). V shed 4 bases and J shed 3 bases, with 15 bases lying between them. This CDR3 is 16 amino acids long. Looked up from germline, CDR1 is LNHDA and CDR2 is SQIVND (reference sequence). The CDR3, as DNA: TGTGCCAGTAGTACTGGATTCCAGGGGTACACCGGGGAGCTGTTTTTT. Its protein product is CASSTGFQGYTGELFF. Combining the CDR3 with reference TRBV19 and TRBJ2-2 gives the whole variable domain DGGITQSPKYLFRKEGQNVTLSCEQNLNHDAMYWYRQDPGQGLRLIYYSQIVNDFQKGDIAEGYSVSREKKESFPLTVTSAQKNPTAFYLCASSTGFQGYTGELFFGEGSRLTVL.

Only a few counts were recorded for this clone. J is TRBJ2-7 and V is TRBV11-1, with D possibly being TRBD2 (5 bases). CDR1 and CDR2 (germline): SGHAT, FQDESV (reference sequence). The CDR3 has 13 amino acids. The V and J ends lost 6 bases and 0 bases respectively, with 9 bases between them. CDR3 coding DNA: TGTGCCAGCAGTCCGAGGGCCTCCTACGAGCAGTACTTC. Protein sequence: CASSPRASYEQYF.

The V call is TRBV7-9, the J call TRBJ2-3; maybe TRBD1 (6 bases). Trimming pared 5 bases from V and 3 bases from J, leaving 15 bases between. From germline, CDR1 is SEHNR and CDR2 FQNEAQ (reference sequence). The CDR3 covers 15 residues. CDR3 in DNA: TGTGCCAGCAGCCCCGACAGGATTAAGACAGATACGCAGTATTTT. Protein: CASSPDRIKTDTQYF. Combining the CDR3 with reference TRBV7-9 and TRBJ2-3 gives the whole variable domain DTGVSQNPRHKITKRGQNVTFRCDPISEHNRLYWYRQTLGQGPEFLTYFQNEAQLEKSRLLSDRFSAERPKGSFSTLEIQRTEQGDSAMYLCASSPDRIKTDTQYFGPGTRLTVL.

The chain couples TRBV7-7 to TRBJ2-5; D ambiguous. The V end was cut by 5 bases, the J end by 2 bases, with 9 bases between. The CDR3 loop spans 13 amino acids. The V gene's germline CDR1 is SSHAT and CDR2 FNYEAQ (reference sequence). In DNA, the CDR3 is TGTGCCAGCAGCCGCGGAAGACAAGAGACCCAGTACTTC. Translation gives CASSRGRQETQYF.

The J gene is TRBJ1-2, the V gene TRBV28; tentatively, D is TRBD1 (6 bases). V gave up 4 bases and J gave up 7 bases, with 13 bases separating them. The germline gives CDR1 MDHEN, CDR2 SYDVKM. The CDR3 has 13 residues. The CDR3 nucleotides are TGTGCCAGCAGTTCACAGGGCTATTCTGGCTACACCTTC. Translated, it gives CASSSQGYSGYTF.

The chain links TRBV5-1 to TRBJ1-1, with D maybe TRBD1 (5 bases). Trimming cost V 4 bases and J 4 bases, with 14 bases left between them. This CDR3 has 14 amino acids. From germline, CDR1 is SGHRS and CDR2 YFSETQ. The CDR3 is CASSGPGGGTEAFF. CDR3 nucleotide sequence: TGCGCCAGCAGCGGGCCGGGTGGGGGCACTGAAGCTTTCTTT.